A selection of T cell receptor beta chains follows, all from one sample in a study of T cells after yellow fever vaccination. TCRdb ran MiXCR on the 5' RACE reads and lists one entry per CDR3 protein. This sample has some 120,000 distinct CDR3 sequences, with around 8.6% found just once. The sequences come from CD8+ T cells sorted from PBMCs, collected 45 days after the yellow fever booster vaccination. The receptors shown here come from a man aged 30-40 years who received the YFV17D yellow fever vaccine. Each CDR3 is given with its conserved first and last residue. The order of the fields is D gene, J gene, CDR3 length, clone size, V gene, CDR3 DNA, CDR3 protein. The D gene is left open where the match is weak. Clone sizes are given selectively: once, few, many, or a class where the clone is expanded.

d_gene: .
j_gene: TRBJ1-2
len: 15
abundance: .
v_gene: TRBV4-1
CDR3nt: TGCGCCAGCAGCCAAGGCTCGGGAAGGGGTTATGGCTACACCTTC
CDR3aa: CASSQGSGRGYGYTF

d_gene: TRBD1
j_gene: TRBJ2-2
len: 17
abundance: once
v_gene: TRBV7-8
CDR3nt: TGTGCCAGCAGCTTACCTCGGGACAGGGCGAACACCGGGGAGCTGTTTTTT
CDR3aa: CASSLPRDRANTGELFF

d_gene: .
j_gene: TRBJ2-2
len: 16
abundance: few
v_gene: TRBV28
CDR3nt: TGTGCCAGCAGTACAGTTACCGGGACAAGGGCCGGGGAGCTGTTTTTT
CDR3aa: CASSTVTGTRAGELFF

d_gene: .
j_gene: TRBJ1-1
len: 12
abundance: many
v_gene: TRBV6-5
CDR3nt: TGTGCCAGCAGTTACTCCCCAGGTGAAGCTTTCTTT
CDR3aa: CASSYSPGEAFF

d_gene: TRBD2
j_gene: TRBJ2-6
len: 19
abundance: .
v_gene: TRBV6-4
CDR3nt: TGTGCCAGCAGTGACCTGGGGCTAGCGGTAGCCTCTGGGGCCAACGTCCTGACTTTC
CDR3aa: CASSDLGLAVASGANVLTF

d_gene: .
j_gene: TRBJ2-5
len: 13
abundance: .
v_gene: TRBV19
CDR3nt: TGTGCCAGCAGTTGGAGGGAGCAAGAGACCCAGTACTTC
CDR3aa: CASSWREQETQYF

d_gene: TRBD2
j_gene: TRBJ2-7
len: 16
abundance: .
v_gene: TRBV3-1
CDR3nt: TGTGCCAGCAGCCCCTTAGCGGGAGAGGTTTTCTACGAGCAGTACTTC
CDR3aa: CASSPLAGEVFYEQYF

d_gene: TRBD1
j_gene: TRBJ1-1
len: 17
abundance: many
v_gene: TRBV12-3/TRBV12-4
CDR3nt: TGTGCCAGCAGTTTAGCTGGACAGGGTCCGTTATGGACTGAAGCTTTCTTT
CDR3aa: CASSLAGQGPLWTEAFF

d_gene: .
j_gene: TRBJ1-5
len: 15
abundance: many
v_gene: TRBV20-1
CDR3nt: TGCAGTGCTAGGGGGCAGGGTCTGAGCAATCAGCCCCAGCATTTT
CDR3aa: CSARGQGLSNQPQHF

d_gene: TRBD2
j_gene: TRBJ2-1
len: 14
abundance: many
v_gene: TRBV7-6
CDR3nt: TGTGCCAGCGGGACTAGCGGAGCCCTCAATGAGCAGTTCTTC
CDR3aa: CASGTSGALNEQFF

d_gene: .
j_gene: TRBJ2-1
len: 15
abundance: .
v_gene: TRBV7-2
CDR3nt: TGTGCCAGCAGCTTAGCGGGGTTCTCCTACAATGAGCAGTTCTTC
CDR3aa: CASSLAGFSYNEQFF

d_gene: TRBD2
j_gene: TRBJ2-7
len: 16
abundance: many
v_gene: TRBV27
CDR3nt: TGTGCCAGCAGACCGACTAGCGGGACACCTCCCTACGAGCAGTACTTC
CDR3aa: CASRPTSGTPPYEQYF

d_gene: .
j_gene: TRBJ2-3
len: 15
abundance: .
v_gene: TRBV5-1
CDR3nt: TGCGCCAGCAGCGCCGGGATGGCCGGGACAGATACGCAGTATTTT
CDR3aa: CASSAGMAGTDTQYF

d_gene: TRBD2
j_gene: TRBJ2-1
len: 16
abundance: .
v_gene: TRBV6-5
CDR3nt: TGTGCCAGCAGTAACCTAGCGGGAGGGCCTAATAGTGAGCAGTTCTTC
CDR3aa: CASSNLAGGPNSEQFF

d_gene: .
j_gene: TRBJ2-2
len: 13
abundance: many
v_gene: TRBV7-2
CDR3nt: TGTGCCAGCAGTCAGTATTCCACCGGGGAGCTGTTTTTT
CDR3aa: CASSQYSTGELFF

d_gene: TRBD1
j_gene: TRBJ2-7
len: 13
abundance: few
v_gene: TRBV6-1
CDR3nt: TGTGCCAGCAACCCGGGACAGGGCTACGAGCAGTACTTC
CDR3aa: CASNPGQGYEQYF

d_gene: TRBD1
j_gene: TRBJ2-5
len: 19
abundance: many
v_gene: TRBV20-1
CDR3nt: TGCAGTGCTAGCGTCTGGCCGGCCATAGACAGGGAACTACAAGAGACCCAGTACTTC
CDR3aa: CSASVWPAIDRELQETQYF

d_gene: TRBD2
j_gene: TRBJ2-7
len: 14
abundance: few
v_gene: TRBV5-1
CDR3nt: TGCGCCAGCAGCTTCGAGCGGGAGGTCCAAGAGCAGTACTTC
CDR3aa: CASSFEREVQEQYF

d_gene: .
j_gene: TRBJ2-7
len: 15
abundance: many
v_gene: TRBV27
CDR3nt: TGTGCCAGCAGTGACACAACAGGGATCGCCTACGAGCAGTACTTC
CDR3aa: CASSDTTGIAYEQYF

d_gene: .
j_gene: TRBJ2-5
len: 12
abundance: .
v_gene: TRBV19
CDR3nt: TGTGCCAGCCGGGGGACTCAAGAGACCCAGTACTTC
CDR3aa: CASRGTQETQYF

d_gene: .
j_gene: TRBJ1-3
len: 13
abundance: .
v_gene: TRBV30
CDR3nt: TGTGCCGTTGAGGGGCGGGAGGAAAACACCATATATTTT
CDR3aa: CAVEGREENTIYF

d_gene: .
j_gene: TRBJ2-1
len: 16
abundance: many
v_gene: TRBV7-2
CDR3nt: TGTGCCACCGACGATCCAGGGGCGCAAGCCTACAATGAGCAGTTCTTC
CDR3aa: CATDDPGAQAYNEQFF

d_gene: .
j_gene: TRBJ2-5
len: 16
abundance: many
v_gene: TRBV5-1
CDR3nt: TGCGCCAGCAGCTCCATATTCGTGGGGGTCGAAGAGACCCAGTACTTC
CDR3aa: CASSSIFVGVEETQYF

d_gene: .
j_gene: TRBJ2-5
len: 13
abundance: .
v_gene: TRBV5-6
CDR3nt: TGTGCCAGCAGCGAGGACGACCCGGAGACCCAGTACTTC
CDR3aa: CASSEDDPETQYF

d_gene: .
j_gene: TRBJ2-1
len: 19
abundance: few
v_gene: TRBV12-3/TRBV12-4
CDR3nt: TGTGCCAGCAGTTTTGCGGGGGCCTACGGGACACCTGCCTACAATGAGCAGTTCTTC
CDR3aa: CASSFAGAYGTPAYNEQFF

d_gene: .
j_gene: TRBJ2-2
len: 10
abundance: many
v_gene: TRBV29-1
CDR3nt: TGCAGCGTTTGGTCCGGGGAGCTGTTTTTT
CDR3aa: CSVWSGELFF

d_gene: TRBD2
j_gene: TRBJ2-1
len: 15
abundance: many
v_gene: TRBV12-3/TRBV12-4
CDR3nt: TGTGCCAGCAGCTCACGGACTAGCGGGAGCGTAGTAGAGTTCTTC
CDR3aa: CASSSRTSGSVVEFF

d_gene: .
j_gene: TRBJ2-1
len: 12
abundance: many
v_gene: TRBV6-2/TRBV6-3
CDR3nt: TGTGCCAGCAGTACTAGTACCGATGAGCAGTTCTTC
CDR3aa: CASSTSTDEQFF

d_gene: TRBD2
j_gene: TRBJ2-1
len: 16
abundance: many
v_gene: TRBV27
CDR3nt: TGTGCCAGCAGTTTATTCAGCGGGGCAGCCTACAATGAGCAGTTCTTC
CDR3aa: CASSLFSGAAYNEQFF

d_gene: .
j_gene: TRBJ2-1
len: 12
abundance: many
v_gene: TRBV7-9
CDR3nt: TGTGCCAGCAGCTTATTTGACAATGAGCAGTTCTTC
CDR3aa: CASSLFDNEQFF

d_gene: .
j_gene: TRBJ2-7
len: 14
abundance: few
v_gene: TRBV9
CDR3nt: TGTGCCAGCAACCCCGGGACAACACCCTACGAGCAGTACTTC
CDR3aa: CASNPGTTPYEQYF

d_gene: .
j_gene: TRBJ2-2
len: 15
abundance: few
v_gene: TRBV6-5
CDR3nt: TGTGCCAGCAGCCACCCGAGGGGCCGGTCCGGGGAGCTGTTTTTT
CDR3aa: CASSHPRGRSGELFF

d_gene: .
j_gene: TRBJ2-7
len: 12
abundance: many
v_gene: TRBV7-8
CDR3nt: TGTGCCAGCAGCCCAGGACGAGAGGAGGGGAACTTC
CDR3aa: CASSPGREEGNF

d_gene: .
j_gene: TRBJ2-5
len: 15
abundance: few
v_gene: TRBV28
CDR3nt: TGTGCCAGCAGTTTTCCAAGACGAGAAAAAGAGACCCAGTACTTC
CDR3aa: CASSFPRREKETQYF

d_gene: .
j_gene: TRBJ2-1
len: 11
abundance: few
v_gene: TRBV28
CDR3nt: TGTGCCAGCAGTGGGGTCCCTGAGCAGTTCTTC
CDR3aa: CASSGVPEQFF

d_gene: .
j_gene: TRBJ2-7
len: 13
abundance: .
v_gene: TRBV5-1
CDR3nt: TGCGCCAGCAGCTTGGATATGGATTACGAGCAGTACTTC
CDR3aa: CASSLDMDYEQYF

d_gene: .
j_gene: TRBJ2-7
len: 13
abundance: many
v_gene: TRBV5-1
CDR3nt: TGCGCCAGCGGGGGACGGGATTCCTACGAGCAGTACTTC
CDR3aa: CASGGRDSYEQYF

d_gene: TRBD2
j_gene: TRBJ2-2
len: 14
abundance: many
v_gene: TRBV20-1
CDR3nt: TGCAGTGCTAGAACTAGCGGGGGGACCGGGGAGCTGTTTTTT
CDR3aa: CSARTSGGTGELFF

d_gene: .
j_gene: TRBJ2-1
len: 15
abundance: .
v_gene: TRBV7-8
CDR3nt: TGTGCCAGCCGACGGACGGAAAGCTCCTACAATGAGCAGTTCTTC
CDR3aa: CASRRTESSYNEQFF

d_gene: TRBD2
j_gene: TRBJ2-1
len: 12
abundance: .
v_gene: TRBV5-4
CDR3nt: TGTGCCAGCAGCTTGGAAAGCGGGGACCGTATTTTC
CDR3aa: CASSLESGDRIF

d_gene: .
j_gene: TRBJ1-3
len: 11
abundance: many
v_gene: TRBV3-1
CDR3nt: TGTGCCAGCGTGTGGGGAAACACCATATATTTT
CDR3aa: CASVWGNTIYF

d_gene: .
j_gene: TRBJ1-2
len: 14
abundance: .
v_gene: TRBV28
CDR3nt: TGTGCCAGCAGTTTGTGGGGTAGGAGTAATGGCTACACCTTC
CDR3aa: CASSLWGRSNGYTF

d_gene: TRBD1
j_gene: TRBJ1-1
len: 15
abundance: many
v_gene: TRBV4-3
CDR3nt: TGCGCCAGCAGCCCCCAGGACAGGGAGGCAACTGAAGCTTTCTTT
CDR3aa: CASSPQDREATEAFF